This T cell receptor (beta chain) was sequenced in a study of vaccination and CD4 T cells after COVID-19. The wider study: The cells in question were stimulated using overlapping spike peptides derived from SARS-CoV-2, HCoV-NL63, HCoV-OC43 and HCoV-229E.

For this clonotype: What it recognizes is unknown.

Treatment: roughly 10-day PBMC culture with coronavirus spike peptide pools or control peptides (ViraFEST assay). General study findings and limits: For convalescent patients, a median around 90% of reactive clones surfaced exclusively after vaccination.

There are 14 residues in the CDR3. Trimming stripped 7 bases from V and 0 bases from J, with 7 bases between. Germline V gives CDR1 MNHEY, CDR2 SVGEGT. With the Oncomine TCR Beta short-read assay, DNA from cultured CD4+ T cells was sequenced. One entry per CDR3 protein, called by TCRdb with MiXCR from the PCR reads. Of 8,500 to 13,000 distinct CDR3 sequences listed, approximately 50% were seen once; the top ten hold about a fifth. The chain combines TRBV6-2 or TRBV6-3 with TRBJ2-6; D is perhaps TRBD2 (5 bases). The specimen sequenced was CD4+ T cells from blood, cultured in vitro. The clonotype was recovered from a human donor who had recovered from COVID-19. CDR3 sequence (DNA): TGTGCCAGCATCCGGGACTCTGGGGCCAACGTCCTGACTTTC. Amino acids: CASIRDSGANVLTF.